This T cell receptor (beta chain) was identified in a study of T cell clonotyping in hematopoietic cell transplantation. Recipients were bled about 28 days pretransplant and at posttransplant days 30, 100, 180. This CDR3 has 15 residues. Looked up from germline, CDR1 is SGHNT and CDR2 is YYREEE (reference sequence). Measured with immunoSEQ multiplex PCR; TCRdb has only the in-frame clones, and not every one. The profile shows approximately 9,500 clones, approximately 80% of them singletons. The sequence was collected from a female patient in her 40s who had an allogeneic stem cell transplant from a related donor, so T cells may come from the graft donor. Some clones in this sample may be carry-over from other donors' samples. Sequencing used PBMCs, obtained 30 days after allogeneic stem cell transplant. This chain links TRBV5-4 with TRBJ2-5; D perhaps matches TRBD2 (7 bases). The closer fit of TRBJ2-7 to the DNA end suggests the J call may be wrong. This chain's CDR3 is CASSFLKGGDYEQYF. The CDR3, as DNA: TGTGCCAGCAGCTTCCTGAAGGGGGGGGATTACGAGCAGTACTTC.